This T cell receptor beta chain was recovered during a study of blood T cell repertoires in COVID-19. For the study at large: COVID-19 samples collected from the United States, Italy and Spain covered acute and convalescent phases. T cells, B-cell-depleted T cells, or PBMCs supplied cDNA or gDNA.

The CDR3 spans 15 residues. Deletions cut 0 bases from V and 5 bases from J, with 14 bases between. CDR1 and CDR2 from the germline V gene are SGHRS and YFSETQ. In the original analysis: Scientists estimated how many nucleated cells there were by amplifying reference gene primers. Some clones are missing from TCRdb's copy, which holds only in-frame ones; the method was immunoSEQ multiplex PCR. The V and J calls and the clone size are those of that table, but D and trimming were determined from the DNA. The table records about 190,000 clones, roughly 81% of them present only once. During active infection, Seattle patients enrolled and were then monitored through disease.

The receptor comes from a woman of 80 years or more with COVID-19, enrolled during active disease. The rearrangement joins TRBV5-1 to TRBJ1-1; weak D call: TRBD1 (5 bases). Sequenced material: peripheral blood. The CDR3 loop is CASSLERGGGTEAFF. CDR3 coding DNA: TGCGCCAGCAGCTTGGAGCGGGGCGGGGGTACTGAAGCTTTCTTT.